This TCR beta chain was sequenced during a study of OX40 agonist ivuxolimab in advanced cancers. Study information: The study reported partial responses in three patients: one hepatocellular carcinoma, two cutaneous melanoma.

Libraries were prepared by immunoSEQ multiplex PCR; TCRdb keeps only in-frame clonotypes and omits some of them. Here the sample spans fewer than 90,000 clones, roughly 90% being singletons. Trimming cost V 7 bases and J 2 bases; bases outside gene matches: 8. The germline V gene encodes CDR1 SGHAT and CDR2 FQNNGV. This CDR3 has 14 residues. The sequencing here drew on CD4+ or CD8+ T cells sorted from blood, taken in a trial of the OX40 agonist ivuxolimab. The rearrangement joins TRBV11-2 to TRBJ2-7; TRBD2 agrees at 7 bases. The TCR was taken from an adult with an advanced solid tumor such as melanoma, head and neck, liver or kidney cancer. The chain's CDR3 is CASIRSGAPYEQYF. CDR3 coding DNA: TGTGCCAGCATCCGGAGCGGGGCCCCCTACGAGCAGTACTTC.